In its sample, the clone carrying this TCR beta chain was seen a few times. The data belong to a study of T cells in Graves' hyperthyroidism and ophthalmopathy. With 5 bases removed from V and 0 bases from J, the gap between germline ends came to 12 bases. This CDR3 region has 14 residues. Per the germline V gene, CDR1 is SQVTM and CDR2 is ANQGSEA. TCR beta CDR3 regions were amplified from RNA. HTBI primers drove first-round RT-PCR of the TCR CDR3. TCRdb analysed the multiplex PCR reads with MiXCR anew, one entry per CDR3 protein. The sample has 500,000 to 650,000 distinct CDR3 sequences, just under 20% seen once.

The sequenced material came from blood. The V gene is TRBV29-1, the J gene TRBJ2-3, with D possibly being TRBD1 (5 bases). This sequence was found in a man aged 35 to 55 with Graves' ophthalmopathy. This CDR3 reads CSVMGPGSTDTQYF. In DNA form, the CDR3 reads TGCAGCGTTATGGGGCCAGGGAGCACAGATACGCAGTATTTT.